The next 9 T cell receptor beta chains were all read from a single sample in a study of T cell clonality in common variable immunodeficiency. TCRdb's table, derived via immunoSEQ multiplex PCR, lists solely in-frame clones and lacks some. The specimen has 40,000 to 60,000 clones, none found just once. Material for sequencing was peripheral blood mononuclear cells. The source of these receptors is a person between 18 and 75 years old in good health.

Ten or more counts support this clone. Sequencing ends 3 residues short of the CDR3 end; the germline J gene provides the rest. The rearrangement joins TRBV30 to TRBJ1-2; perhaps TRBD1 as D (5 bases). V lost 0 bases and J lost 4, with 12 bases in between. Germline V CDR1 and CDR2: GTSNPN, SVGIG (reference sequence). CDR3 length: 14 amino acids. The CDR3 reads CAWSVGGAVYGYTF. CDR3 DNA, as far as it was read: TGTGCCTGGAGTGTGGGGGGTGCAGTCTATGGC.

The table lists this clone with many counts. Sequence at one end of the junction differs from germline and may be a read error. The sequence runs out 3 residues before the end of the CDR3; the remainder is reconstructed from the germline J gene. This chain uses TRBV7-8 with TRBJ1-1; D might be TRBD1 (6 bases). The CDR3 runs to 14 residues. Germline V gene sequence: CDR1 SGHVS, CDR2 FQNEAQ. The CDR3 loop reads CACSQGQGNTEAFF. The sequenced CDR3 bases are TGTGCCTGCAGCCAGGGACAAGGGAACACTGAA.

This clone has ten or more counts. The observed sequence ends 3 residues before the CDR3 terminus, with the missing tail filled in from the germline J gene. This chain links TRBV5-1 with TRBJ2-7; 12 nucleotides agree with TRBD2. The CDR3 is 17 residues long. Per the germline V gene, CDR1 is SGHRS and CDR2 is YFSETQ. V lost 3 bases and J lost 5; bases outside the gene matches: 12. The sequenced CDR3 bases are TGCGCCAGCAGCTCTGGACTAGCGGGGTTCCGTTTGGACGAG. Translated: CASSSGLAGFRLDE. The whole CDR3 sequence is CASSSGLAGFRLDEQYF.

This clone counts as medium-sized. Read data end 3 residues before the CDR3 end; the end is taken from the germline J gene. This sequence joins TRBV3-1 (or the pseudogene TRBV3-2) and TRBJ1-2; 7 nucleotides align to TRBD1. The V gene's germline CDR1 is LGHDT and CDR2 YNNKEL (reference sequence). Germline trimming cut 0 bases from V and 2 bases from J; bases unmatched to any gene: 9. This CDR3 comprises 17 residues. CDR3 DNA (partial): TGTGCCAGCAGCCAAGATGGGCAGGGGGTTTTCAACTATGGC. Residues: CASSQDGQGVFNYG. The entire CDR3 reads CASSQDGQGVFNYGYTF.

This clone was seen at least ten times. An end of the junction does not agree with germline; a read error may underlie this. With the read ending 3 residues before the CDR3 end, the germline J gene is used to fill in that end. The rearrangement joins TRBV4-2 to TRBJ1-2, with 9 bases aligning to TRBD1. The CDR3 has 16 residues. Germline lookup yields CDR1 LGHNA and CDR2 YNFKEQ. The part of the CDR3 DNA that was read is TGCGCCAGCAGCCAAGACCGAACCGGGACAGGGCGCGGC. Its protein is CASSQDRTGTGRG. The entire CDR3 is CASSQDRTGTGRGYTF.

This clone was found many times. The CDR3 is cut off 3 residues early in the read; its end comes from the germline J gene. The V and J genes are TRBV6-2 or TRBV6-3 and TRBJ2-7; no firm D call. V lost 5 bases and J 1 base, leaving 12 bases between the germline ends. The CDR3 is 14 amino acids. Germline lookup yields CDR1 MNHEY and CDR2 SVGEGT. This chain's CDR3 is CASSPAVMSYEQYF. The CDR3 DNA, read in part, is TGTGCCAGCAGTCCCGCGGTTATGTCCTACGAG.

This clone came up many times. The read ends 3 residues before the CDR3 terminus; that terminus is restored from the germline J gene. The genes are TRBV5-1 and TRBJ2-7; a weak D match, TRBD2 (6 bases). Looked up from germline, CDR1 is SGHRS and CDR2 is YFSETQ. CDR3 size: 16 residues. V dropped 0 bases and J dropped 2 bases, with 15 bases sitting between them. The CDR3 region is CASSLGSGTGTYEQYF. Incomplete CDR3 DNA: TGCGCCAGCAGCTTGGGATCTGGGACTGGGACCTACGAG.

As for this clone: The read gets to within 3 residues of the CDR3 end, and the germline J gene fills in the rest. The chain couples TRBV18 to TRBJ1-2; possible D gene TRBD1, 5 bases. CDR1 and CDR2 from the germline V gene are KGHSH and LQKENI. CDR3 length: 16 residues. CDR3 DNA (partial): TGTGCCAGCTCACCTGAAGGGACTAGCGGCTACAATGAC. Its translation: CASSPEGTSGYND. The whole CDR3 protein reads CASSPEGTSGYNDYTF.

This clone was seen ten or more times. The CDR3 extends 3 residues past the end of the read, so its final part is completed from the germline J gene. The chain joins TRBV3-1 (or the pseudogene TRBV3-2) to TRBJ2-2; 8 bases are shared with TRBD1. CDR3 length: 16 residues. The germline gives CDR1 LGHDT, CDR2 YNNKEL (reference sequence). This chain's CDR3 is CASSQGRDRGGEKLFF. Partial CDR3 DNA: TGTGCCAGCAGCCAAGGACGCGACAGGGGAGGTGAAAAG.